This TCR beta chain was retrieved from a study of beta chain features in type 1 diabetes. Notes on the study in general: Moderate but significant shortening of TCRB CDR3s was recorded in all four CD4+ subsets from Type 1 diabetes patients.

The whole isolated RNA underwent reverse transcription, so sequencing captured expressed TCRB transcripts. Clones were read by immunoSEQ multiplex PCR, and TCRdb kept only the in-frame ones, dropping some. The sample has a few hundred thousand clones, approximately 10% seen once; the top ten hold 0.015%. V was clipped by 5 bases and J by 7 bases; unmatched bases: 6. CDR1 and CDR2 (germline): MNHEY, SVGAGI. The CDR3 runs to 14 residues. This clone was seen a handful of times. As yet, its antigen is unknown. The clonotype originates from a woman aged 30 to 39 in good health. The chain joins TRBV6-5 to TRBJ2-1; the match to TRBD1 covers 9 bases. Sequenced sample: naive CD4+ T cells from blood. Here the CDR3 DNA reads TGTGCCAGCAGTCTAGACAGGGGGAAGAATGAGCAGTTCTTC. Protein sequence: CASSLDRGKNEQFF.